This TCR beta chain was recorded in a study of technical replicates of blood from several donors. This table comes from immunoSEQ multiplex PCR, and its TCRdb copy is limited to in-frame clones, with some not included. Among approximately 99,000 clones, about 96% were seen once, and the ten largest hold 0.2% to 0.25%. Trimming shortened V by 2 bases and J by 2 bases, and 11 bases separated the two germline ends. CDR1 and CDR2 from the germline V gene are SGHNT and YYREEE (reference sequence). The CDR3 is 14 residues long. Sequencing used T cells isolated from PBMCs. The receptor was isolated from a human donor in good health. The rearrangement links TRBV5-4 to TRBJ2-7; unclear D gene. CDR3: CASSLALRPYEQYF. The CDR3 nucleotides read TGTGCCAGCAGCTTAGCCCTCAGGCCCTACGAGCAGTACTTC.